This T cell receptor beta chain was recorded in a study of cytomegalovirus exposure and HLA in healthy donors. The wider study: Both the 120 validation repertoires and the 666 first-cohort repertoires used the same platform, as reported by a later analysis.

V shed 5 bases, J shed 1 base, and the junction held 7 bases outside the gene matches. This CDR3 comprises 15 residues. CDR1 and CDR2 from the germline V gene are SGHAT and FQDESV (reference sequence). Notes on this clone: The antigen is not known.

Study results and limitations: Reports indicated that the classifier achieved high specificity and sensitivity in diagnosing cytomegalovirus status.

Among the roughly 120 subjects of the validation cohort, separate from the approximately 700-subject first cohort, were the donors. The table came from immunoSEQ multiplex PCR; TCRdb's copy has only in-frame clones and leaves some out. The table lists tens of thousands of clones, about 94% of them singletons. The sample consisted of PBMCs. The sequence derives from a man aged 18-30 years in good health and CMV-seropositive. The chain links TRBV11-1 to TRBJ1-1; 7 bases are shared with TRBD1. The CDR3 region has the DNA TGTGCCAGCAGCGAAAGCGACAGGGCGAACACTGAAGCTTTCTTT. Its protein product is CASSESDRANTEAFF.